Described below is a single TCR beta chain sequence and its context. Its antigen is currently unknown. The data belong to a study of response to subunit inactivated influenza vaccine. The CDR3 sequence is 16 residues long. After removal of 5 bases from V and 3 bases from J, the junction contained 13 bases not matched to a gene. The V gene's germline CDR1 is MNHNS and CDR2 SASEGT. Findings and limits, study-wide: After each seasonal influenza vaccination, few new T cells are recruited, the authors suggested.

TCRdb re-called the RT-PCR reads with MiXCR, one entry per CDR3 protein. The data show around 520,000 distinct CDR3 sequences, approximately 12% seen once. The clonotype comes from a man over 45 who received an inactivated influenza vaccine. The sequences come from PBMCs from blood, collected on the day of vaccination. This chain links TRBV6-1 with TRBJ2-7; 7 bases fit TRBD2. In DNA, the CDR3 is TGTGCCAGCAGTCCCGTTTCGGGGGGAATCTACTACGAGCAGTACTTC. It yields the protein CASSPVSGGIYYEQYF.